This TCR beta chain is drawn from a study of regulatory T cells in long-lasting Graves disease. Findings and limits, study-wide: Between persistent patients, thousands of public clonotypes were shared, exceeding the approximately 870 shared between new patients.

To make TCR beta libraries, researchers used iRepertoire HTBI primers and Arm-PCR of CDR3 regions. TCRdb analysed the multiplex PCR reads with MiXCR anew, one entry per CDR3 protein. The data contain about 420,000 distinct CDR3 sequences, around 24% of them singletons. Points on this clonotype: The antigen is unknown.

CDR3 length: 13 amino acids. Per the germline V gene, CDR1 is KGHSH and CDR2 is LQKENI. V was trimmed by 3 bases and J by 5 bases, leaving 8 bases between them. Time point: persistent/refractory GD, antithyroid drugs over 5 years with positive TRAb. PBMCs provided the RNA from which the TCR library was made. V is TRBV18 and J is TRBJ1-5; D is unclear. This TCR derives from a female donor with Graves disease. The sample here was peripheral blood mononuclear cells (PBMCs), taken when the disease was refractory, from a patient treated with antithyroid drugs. The CDR3 region has the DNA TGTGCCAGCTCACCTTCACCGCATCAGCCCCAGCATTTT. It translates to CASSPSPHQPQHF. The full variable domain, in which reference TRBV18 and TRBJ1-5 provide the parts outside the CDR3, is NAGVMQNPRHLVRRRGQEARLRCSPMKGHSHVYWYRQLPEEGLKFMVYLQKENIIDESGMPKERFSAEFPKEGPSILRIQQVVRGDSAAYFCASSPSPHQPQHFGDGTRLSIL.